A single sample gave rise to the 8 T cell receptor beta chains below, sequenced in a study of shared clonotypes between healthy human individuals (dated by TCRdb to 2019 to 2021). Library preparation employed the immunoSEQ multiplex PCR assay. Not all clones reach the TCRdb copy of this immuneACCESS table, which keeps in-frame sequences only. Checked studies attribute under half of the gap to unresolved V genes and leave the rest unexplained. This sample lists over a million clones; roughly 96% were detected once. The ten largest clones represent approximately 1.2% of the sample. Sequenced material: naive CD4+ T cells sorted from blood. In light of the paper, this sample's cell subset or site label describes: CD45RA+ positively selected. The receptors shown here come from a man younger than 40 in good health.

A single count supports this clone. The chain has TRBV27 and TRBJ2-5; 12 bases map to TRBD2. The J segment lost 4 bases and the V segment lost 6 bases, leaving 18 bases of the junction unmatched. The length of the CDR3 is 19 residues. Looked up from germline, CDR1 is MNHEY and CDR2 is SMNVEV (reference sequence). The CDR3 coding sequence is TGTGCCAGCAGCCCGGACTCTAGCGGGAGGGCCGGTCTTCGAGAGACCCAGTACTTC. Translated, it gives CASSPDSSGRAGLRETQYF.

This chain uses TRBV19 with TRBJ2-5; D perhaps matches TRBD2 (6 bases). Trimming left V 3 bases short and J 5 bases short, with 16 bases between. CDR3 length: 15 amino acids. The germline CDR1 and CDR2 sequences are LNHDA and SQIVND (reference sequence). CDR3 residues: CASSIGGRIAETQYF. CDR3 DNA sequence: TGTGCCAGTAGTATTGGGGGGAGGATCGCCGAGACCCAGTACTTC. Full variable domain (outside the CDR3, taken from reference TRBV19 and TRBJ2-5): DGGITQSPKYLFRKEGQNVTLSCEQNLNHDAMYWYRQDPGQGLRLIYYSQIVNDFQKGDIAEGYSVSREKKESFPLTVTSAQKNPTAFYLCASSIGGRIAETQYFGPGTRLLVL.

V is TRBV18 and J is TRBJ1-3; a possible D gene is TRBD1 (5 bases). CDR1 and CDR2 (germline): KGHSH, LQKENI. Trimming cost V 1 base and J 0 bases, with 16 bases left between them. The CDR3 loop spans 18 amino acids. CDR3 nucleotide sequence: TGTGCCAGCTCACCACTTAGTGGAGTGGGGGACTCTGGAAACACCATATATTTT. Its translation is CASSPLSGVGDSGNTIYF.

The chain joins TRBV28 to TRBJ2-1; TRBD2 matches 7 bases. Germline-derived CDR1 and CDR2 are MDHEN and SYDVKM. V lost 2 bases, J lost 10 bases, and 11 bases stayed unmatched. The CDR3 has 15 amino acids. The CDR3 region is CASSLPGTILGEQFF. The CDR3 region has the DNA TGTGCCAGCAGTTTACCCGGGACTATCCTTGGGGAGCAGTTCTTC.

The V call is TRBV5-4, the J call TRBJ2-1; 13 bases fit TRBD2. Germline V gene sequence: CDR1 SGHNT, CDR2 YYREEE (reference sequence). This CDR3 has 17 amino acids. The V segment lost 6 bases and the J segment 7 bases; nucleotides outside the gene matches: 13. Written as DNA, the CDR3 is TGTGCCAGCAACCCCCTTGGACTAGCGGGAGTTGGGAATGAGCAGTTCTTC. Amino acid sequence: CASNPLGLAGVGNEQFF.

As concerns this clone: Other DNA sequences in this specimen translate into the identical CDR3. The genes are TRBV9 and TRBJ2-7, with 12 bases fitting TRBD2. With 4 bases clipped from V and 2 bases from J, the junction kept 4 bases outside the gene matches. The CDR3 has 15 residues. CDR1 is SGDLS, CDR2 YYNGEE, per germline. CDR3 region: CASSPRTSGTYEQYF. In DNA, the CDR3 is TGTGCCAGCAGCCCGCGGACTAGCGGGACCTACGAGCAGTACTTC.

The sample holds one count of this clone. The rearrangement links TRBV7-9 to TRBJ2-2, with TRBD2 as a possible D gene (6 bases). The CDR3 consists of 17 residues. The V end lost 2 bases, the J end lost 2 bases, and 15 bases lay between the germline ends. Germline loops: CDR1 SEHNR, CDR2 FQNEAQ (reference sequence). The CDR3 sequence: CASSLSSSAENTGELFF. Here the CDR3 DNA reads TGTGCCAGCAGCTTATCGTCTAGCGCCGAAAACACCGGGGAGCTGTTTTTT.

For the CDR3, the DNA is TGTGCCAGCAGCGTTACCGTCGTGGGAGCTTTAGATACGCAGTATTTT. Amino acids: CASSVTVVGALDTQYF. The J gene is TRBJ2-3, the V gene TRBV9, with D perhaps matching TRBD2 (5 bases). The germline CDR1 and CDR2 sequences are SGDLS and YYNGEE. The CDR3 runs 16 residues. V gave up 2 bases and J gave up 5 bases, with 18 bases separating them.